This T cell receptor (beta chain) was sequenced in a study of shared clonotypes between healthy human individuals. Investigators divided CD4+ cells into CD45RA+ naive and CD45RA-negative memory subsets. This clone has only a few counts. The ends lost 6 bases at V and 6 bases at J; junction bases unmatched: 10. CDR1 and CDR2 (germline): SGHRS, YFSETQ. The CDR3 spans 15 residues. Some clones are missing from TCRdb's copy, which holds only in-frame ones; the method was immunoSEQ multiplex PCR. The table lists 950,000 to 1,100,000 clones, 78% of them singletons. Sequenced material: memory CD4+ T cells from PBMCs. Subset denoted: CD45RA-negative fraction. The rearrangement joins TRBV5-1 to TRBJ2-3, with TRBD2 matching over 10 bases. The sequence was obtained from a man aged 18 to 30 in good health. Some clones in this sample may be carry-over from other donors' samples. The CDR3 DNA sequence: TGCGCCAGCACCGGGTTAGGACTAGCGGAGGATACGCAGTATTTT. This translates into CASTGLGLAEDTQYF.